Listed below are T cell receptor beta chains from one sample, sequenced in a study of tumor and adjacent non-tumor tissue in lung cancer. Each CDR3 protein gets one entry after TCRdb re-called the multiplex PCR reads with MiXCR. The sample contains 200,000 to 250,000 distinct CDR3 sequences, roughly 70% of which appear only once. The sequenced sample consisted of lung tumor tissue. The source is a man aged 55 to 70 with non-small cell lung cancer. CDR3s include the opening cysteine and the closing phenylalanine or tryptophan. The D gene is left open where the match is weak. Clone size is given for some rows only: seen once, a few or many times, or a class if the clone is expanded.

TGTGCCTGGGGTGTACGGACTAGGAGCACAGATACGCAGTATTTT | CAWGVRTRSTDTQYF | 15 | TRBJ2-3 | NA | TRBV30 | TRBD2
TGTGCCAGCAGCCCGAGGCGGGGCCAGGACACTGAGGCTTTCTTT | CASSPRRGQDTEAFF | 15 | TRBJ1-1 | NA | TRBV12-3/TRBV12-4 | NA
TGCAGTGGGACATGTACGGGAGAGACCCAGTACTTC | CSGTCTGETQYF | 12 | TRBJ2-5 | few | TRBV20-1 | NA
TGTGCCAGCAGTTTATGGAGGAAACTAGCGGGAGGGAACACCGGGGAGCTGTTTTTT | CASSLWRKLAGGNTGELFF | 19 | TRBJ2-2 | NA | TRBV28 | TRBD2
TGTGCCAGGAACTTAGGGCAGGGGAGCACAGATACGCAGTATTTT | CARNLGQGSTDTQYF | 15 | TRBJ2-3 | NA | TRBV11-2 | NA
TGTGCCAGCAGCCCGCTGGGGGGCTCCTACAATGAGCAGTTCTTC | CASSPLGGSYNEQFF | 15 | TRBJ2-1 | NA | TRBV6-4 | NA
TGTGCCAGCAGTTGCGGACTCTCACAGGTGGCAGATACGCAGTATTTT | CASSCGLSQVADTQYF | 16 | TRBJ2-3 | NA | TRBV11-3 | NA
TGTGCCAGCAGATTCAGAGCGGGTGGCGTGAATGAGCGGTTCTTC | CASRFRAGGVNERFF | 15 | TRBJ2-1 | NA | TRBV11-3 | NA
TGCAGCGCCGAGGCCCCCAGGGGAGGCTACACCTTC | CSAEAPRGGYTF | 12 | TRBJ1-2 | NA | TRBV29-1 | NA
TGCAGCGTCGCGGCCAGTTGGGGAGATACGCAGTATTTT | CSVAASWGDTQYF | 13 | TRBJ2-3 | many | TRBV29-1 | NA
TGTGCCTGCAGCTACAACAGGGGAGGCAGTGCTTTCTTT | CACSYNRGGSAFF | 13 | TRBJ1-1 | NA | TRBV11-3 | TRBD1
TGCGCCAGCAGCCAAGCGAGACAGGGTTCTGCGGACACGCAGTATTTT | CASSQARQGSADTQYF | 16 | TRBJ2-3 | NA | TRBV4-1 | TRBD1
TGTACCAGCAGTTTCACAGGGAGCTACGAGCAGTACTTC | CTSSFTGSYEQYF | 13 | TRBJ2-7 | NA | TRBV11-2 | NA
TGTGCCAGCAGCTCCCCCCAGACAGATACGCAGTATTTT | CASSSPQTDTQYF | 13 | TRBJ2-3 | NA | TRBV7-3 | NA
TGCAGTGCTACCGGGACTAGCGGGAGTTCCGAGCAGTACTTC | CSATGTSGSSEQYF | 14 | TRBJ2-7 | many | TRBV20-1 | TRBD2
TGTGCCAGCAGTGGGTTATTAGATACGCAGTATTTT | CASSGLLDTQYF | 12 | TRBJ2-3 | few | TRBV12-3/TRBV12-4 | NA
TGCGCCAGCAGCCATGATCTCCAGTTGGGCGGGCAGCAGTACTTC | CASSHDLQLGGQQYF | 15 | TRBJ2-7 | NA | TRBV4-3 | NA
TGTGCCAGCAGCGGGGGACAGTTGAACACTGAAGCTTTCTTT | CASSGGQLNTEAFF | 14 | TRBJ1-1 | NA | TRBV5-6 | TRBD1
TGCGCCAGCAGCCTGGGGTTTAGCGCCTACTACGAGTTGTACTTT | CASSLGFSAYYELYF | 15 | TRBJ2-7 | NA | TRBV11-3 | NA
TGTGCCAGCAGTTTCACCTCATATAATTCACTCCTCCACTTT | CASSFTSYNSLLHF | 14 | TRBJ1-6 | NA | TRBV5-4 | NA
TGCAGTGCTAGAGCGGGGGAAGTTGAAAGACTGTTTTTT | CSARAGEVERLFF | 13 | TRBJ1-4 | NA | TRBV20-1 | NA